This T cell receptor beta chain came from a study of T cells after yellow fever vaccination. Study findings and constraints: The study re-detected most primary-vaccination clones after the booster (96% CD4, 88% CD8).

The germline V gene encodes CDR1 SGHVS and CDR2 FNYEAQ. Trimming stripped 5 bases from V and 0 bases from J, with 11 bases between. The CDR3 totals 15 residues. This clonotype occurred a few times. Its antigen is not identified. A single record per CDR3 protein comes from TCRdb applying MiXCR to the 5' RACE reads. This sample has under 500,000 distinct CDR3 sequences, with roughly a sixth found just once. V gene TRBV7-6 combines with J gene TRBJ2-1; weak D call: TRBD2 (5 bases). This receptor was taken from a man aged 18-30 years who received the YFV17D yellow fever vaccine. Sequencing used PBMCs, obtained before the yellow fever booster vaccination. The DNA of the CDR3 is TGTGCCAGCAGCCTCGGGGATAACTCCTACAATGAGCAGTTCTTC. Its protein is CASSLGDNSYNEQFF.